This T cell receptor (beta chain) was captured by sequencing in a study of T cell repertoires in cytomegalovirus infection. Study context: Based on public TCR beta signatures, there were indications of CMV infection and of a matching HLA type.

With respect to this clonotype: Its antigen is unknown.

TCRdb ran MiXCR on the reads and lists one entry per CDR3 protein. The sample lists around 550,000 distinct CDR3 sequences, about 25% occurring once. Points from the study as a whole: Clonotype analysis showed dominance of the ex vivo response by HLA-C-restricted CMV-specific TCR beta clonotypes.

The sequence was obtained from a human donor in good health (CMV status not recorded). Some clones in this sample may be carry-over from other donors' samples. The sample was PBMCs.

The CDR3 DNA sequence: TGTGCCAGCAGTGAAAGCGGTTGGACAGTGGACGAGCAGTACTTC. Protein: CASSESGWTVDEQYF. The V call is TRBV2, the J call TRBJ2-7; D may be TRBD1 (6 bases). Trimming took 2 bases from V and 5 from J, leaving 16 bases between them. The CDR3 contains 15 residues. Per germline, CDR1 SNHLY and CDR2 FYNNEI. The variable domain in full, completed from reference TRBV2 and TRBJ2-7, reads EPEVTQTPSHQVTQMGQEVILRCVPISNHLYFYWYRQILGQKVEFLVSFYNNEISEKSEIFDDQFSVERPDGSNFTLKIRSTKLEDSAMYFCASSESGWTVDEQYFGPGTRLTVT.